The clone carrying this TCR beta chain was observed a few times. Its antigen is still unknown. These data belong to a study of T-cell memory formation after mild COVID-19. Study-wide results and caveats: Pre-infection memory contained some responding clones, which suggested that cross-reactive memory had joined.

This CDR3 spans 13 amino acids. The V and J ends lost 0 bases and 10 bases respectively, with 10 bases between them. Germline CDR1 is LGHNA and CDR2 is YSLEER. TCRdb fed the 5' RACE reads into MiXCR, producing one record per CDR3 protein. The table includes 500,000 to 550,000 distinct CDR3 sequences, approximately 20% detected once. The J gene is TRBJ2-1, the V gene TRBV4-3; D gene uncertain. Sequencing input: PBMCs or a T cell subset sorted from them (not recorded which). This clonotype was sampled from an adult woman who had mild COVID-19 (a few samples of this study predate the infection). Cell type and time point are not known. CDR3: CASSQDRTEEQFF. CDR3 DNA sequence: TGCGCCAGCAGCCAAGATAGGACGGAGGAGCAGTTCTTC.